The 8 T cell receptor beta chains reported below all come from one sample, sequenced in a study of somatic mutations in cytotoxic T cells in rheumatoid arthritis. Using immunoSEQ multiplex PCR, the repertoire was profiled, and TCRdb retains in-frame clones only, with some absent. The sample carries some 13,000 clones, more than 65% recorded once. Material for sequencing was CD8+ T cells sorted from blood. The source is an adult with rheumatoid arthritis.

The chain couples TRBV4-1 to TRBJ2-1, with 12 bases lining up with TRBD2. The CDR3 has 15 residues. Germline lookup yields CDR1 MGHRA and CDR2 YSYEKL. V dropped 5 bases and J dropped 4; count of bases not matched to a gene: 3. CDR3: CASSWTSGKYNEQFF. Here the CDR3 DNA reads TGCGCCAGCAGCTGGACTAGCGGGAAGTACAATGAGCAGTTCTTC.

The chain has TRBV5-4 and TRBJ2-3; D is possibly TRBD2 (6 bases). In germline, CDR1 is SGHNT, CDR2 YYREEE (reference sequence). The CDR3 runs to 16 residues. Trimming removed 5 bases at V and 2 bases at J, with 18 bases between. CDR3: CASRMNGAGLTDTQYF. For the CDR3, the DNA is TGTGCCAGCAGAATGAATGGGGCGGGACTCACAGATACGCAGTATTTT. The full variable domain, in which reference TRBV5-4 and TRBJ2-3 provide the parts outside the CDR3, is ETGVTQSPTHLIKTRGQQVTLRCSSQSGHNTVSWYQQALGQGPQFIFQYYREEENGRGNFPPRFSGLQFPNYSSELNVNALELDDSALYLCASRMNGAGLTDTQYFGPGTRLTVL.

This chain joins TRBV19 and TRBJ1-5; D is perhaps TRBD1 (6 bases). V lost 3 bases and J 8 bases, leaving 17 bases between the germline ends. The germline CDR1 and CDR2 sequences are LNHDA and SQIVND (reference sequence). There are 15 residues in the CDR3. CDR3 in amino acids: CASSILSGAVEPQHF. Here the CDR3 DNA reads TGTGCCAGTAGTATTTTATCAGGGGCCGTCGAGCCCCAGCATTTT.

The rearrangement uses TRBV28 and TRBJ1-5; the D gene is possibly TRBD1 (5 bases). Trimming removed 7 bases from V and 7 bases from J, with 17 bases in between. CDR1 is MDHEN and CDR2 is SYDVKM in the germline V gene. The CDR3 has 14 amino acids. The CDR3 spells CASIFGGSHQPQHF. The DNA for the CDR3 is TGTGCCAGCATTTTCGGGGGATCTCACCAGCCCCAGCATTTT.

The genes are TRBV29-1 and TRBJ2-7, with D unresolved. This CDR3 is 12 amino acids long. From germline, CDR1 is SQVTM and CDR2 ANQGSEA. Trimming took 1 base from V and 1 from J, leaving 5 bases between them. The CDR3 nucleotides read TGCAGCGTTGAAGGGCTATCCTACGAGCAGTACTTC. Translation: CSVEGLSYEQYF.

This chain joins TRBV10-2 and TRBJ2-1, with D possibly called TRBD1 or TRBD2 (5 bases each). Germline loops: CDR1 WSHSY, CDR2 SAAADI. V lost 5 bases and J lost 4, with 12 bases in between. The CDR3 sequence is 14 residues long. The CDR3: CASSNRDGYNEQFF. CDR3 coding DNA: TGCGCCAGCAGTAACCGGGACGGATACAATGAGCAGTTCTTC.

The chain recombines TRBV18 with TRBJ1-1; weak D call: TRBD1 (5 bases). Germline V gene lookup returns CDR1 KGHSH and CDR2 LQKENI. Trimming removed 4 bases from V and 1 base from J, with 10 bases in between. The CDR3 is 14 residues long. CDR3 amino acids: CASSQGQGNTEAFF. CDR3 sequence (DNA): TGTGCCAGCTCACAAGGCCAGGGGAACACTGAAGCTTTCTTT.

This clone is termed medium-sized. CDR3 region: CASSEEIHEDYEQYF. CDR3 sequence (DNA): TGTGCCAGCAGTGAAGAGATTCACGAGGACTACGAGCAGTACTTC. V is TRBV2 and J is TRBJ2-7; D gene unclear. The CDR3 totals 15 residues. Germline V CDR1 and CDR2: SNHLY, FYNNEI. The ends were cut back, 1 base at V and 3 bases at J, with 13 bases in the middle.